The T cell receptor (beta chain) described here comes from a study of shared T cell receptors in the human thymus. TCRdb's table, derived via immunoSEQ multiplex PCR, lists solely in-frame clones and lacks some. The sample lists hundreds of thousands of clones, roughly 90% occurring once. The data were also submitted as part of a second study, on human thymus T cells.

The receptor was derived from a boy younger than two with a congenital heart defect. Sequencing used thymocytes.

The CDR3 sequence is CASSHNRGRKYF. The CDR3 coding sequence is TGTGCCAGCAGCCACAACAGGGGTCGGAAGTACTTC. V and J are TRBV11-2 and TRBJ2-7; 7 positions agree with TRBD1. The CDR3 extends over 12 amino acids. V lost 5 bases, J lost 11 bases, and 9 bases stayed unmatched. Germline assignment: CDR1 SGHAT and CDR2 FQNNGV. Together with reference TRBV11-2 and TRBJ2-7, the CDR3 gives the full variable domain: EAGVAQSPRYKIIEKRQSVAFWCNPISGHATLYWYQQILGQGPKLLIQFQNNGVVDDSQLPKDRFSAERLKGVDSTLKIQPAKLEDSAVYLCASSHNRGRKYFGPGTRLTVT.